Below are 19 T cell receptor beta chains sequenced from a single sample in a study of cytomegalovirus exposure and HLA in healthy donors. The PCR used 60 Vbeta and 13 Jbeta primers. Method: immunoSEQ multiplex PCR; TCRdb's copy keeps in-frame clones and lacks some. The data hold about 85,000 clones, with 67% observed a single time. Material: PBMCs. These TCRs come from a man aged 30 to 39 in good health and CMV-seronegative.

The CDR3 protein is CASRSDQIDGYTF. The CDR3 DNA reads as TGTGCCAGCAGAAGCGACCAAATCGACGGCTACACCTTC. The chain recombines TRBV6-5 with TRBJ1-2, with D unclear. This CDR3 has 13 residues. The germline V and J ends were trimmed by 6 bases and 8 bases, with 16 bases remaining between them. CDR1 is MNHEY and CDR2 is SVGAGI in the germline V gene.

This clone turned up a few times. The chain couples TRBV13 to TRBJ1-2, with D perhaps matching TRBD1 (5 bases). CDR1 is PRHDT, CDR2 FYEKMQ, per germline (reference sequence). V dropped 5 bases and J dropped 7 bases, with 20 bases sitting between them. The length of the CDR3 is 15 residues. The CDR3 here is CASSQPGTGFLGYTF. As DNA, the CDR3 is TGTGCCAGCAGCCAACCAGGTACAGGATTTCTTGGCTACACCTTC.

Only a few counts were recorded for this clone. The chain recombines TRBV12-5 with TRBJ1-3; TRBD1 might be the D (6 bases). Per the germline V gene, CDR1 is LGHNT and CDR2 is FRNRAP. The CDR3 length is 16 residues. V lost 0 bases and J 9 bases, leaving 18 bases between the germline ends. The DNA for the CDR3 is TGTGCTAGTGGTTTGGTACCCAGGGGTCCCTGGGGCACCATATATTTT. Protein: CASGLVPRGPWGTIYF.

This sequence joins TRBV2 and TRBJ2-2; D might be TRBD2 (7 bases). Germline assignment: CDR1 SNHLY and CDR2 FYNNEI. V was cut by 5 bases and J by 6 bases, with 19 bases left in between. The CDR3 sequence is 16 residues long. Here the CDR3 reads CASSRAGGPYSGELFF. The CDR3 DNA reads as TGTGCCAGCAGTCGGGCCGGGGGGCCGTACTCCGGGGAGCTGTTTTTT.

This clone was detected only a few times. The chain carries TRBV4-1 and TRBJ1-1; 9 positions agree with TRBD1. CDR1 is MGHRA and CDR2 is YSYEKL in the germline V gene. The CDR3 consists of 15 residues. V was clipped by 7 bases and J by 2 bases; unmatched bases: 8. The CDR3 DNA reads as TGCGCCAGCAAGGGACAGGGAACCGAAAACACTGAAGCTTTCTTT. This translates into CASKGQGTENTEAFF.

V and J are TRBV6-1 and TRBJ1-1; the D is unclear. Germline lookup yields CDR1 MNHNS and CDR2 SASEGT. This CDR3 is 15 amino acids long. V was shortened by 2 bases and J by 0 bases, with 10 bases between the two germline ends. Here the CDR3 reads CASSEIQIMNTEAFF. CDR3 nucleotide sequence: TGTGCCAGCAGTGAAATACAGATCATGAACACTGAAGCTTTCTTT.

The chain links TRBV6-4 to TRBJ2-7; maybe TRBD2 (6 bases). Germline V CDR1 and CDR2: MRHNA, SNTAGT. CDR3 length: 18 amino acids. The V gene lost 5 bases and the J gene lost 2 bases, with 25 bases spanning the gap. CDR3 coding DNA: TGTGCCAGCAGTCAATCCGATGGGGGGAGCCCATGTCCCTACGAGCAGTACTTC. The encoded protein is CASSQSDGGSPCPYEQYF.

This clone turned up a few times. The chain links TRBV28 to TRBJ2-1; 7 bases map to TRBD2. Germline CDR1 and CDR2: MDHEN and SYDVKM. V lost 7 bases and J lost 3; bases outside the gene matches: 6. The CDR3 spans 14 residues. The CDR3 here is CASTSGGFYNEQFF. CDR3 DNA sequence: TGTGCCAGCACCTCGGGGGGATTCTACAATGAGCAGTTCTTC.

This clone has only a few counts. The chain joins TRBV30 to TRBJ1-3; D possibly corresponds to TRBD1 (5 bases). The germline CDR1 and CDR2 sequences are GTSNPN and SVGIG (reference sequence). The CDR3 is made up of 15 amino acids. V lost 3 bases, J lost 0 bases, and 12 bases lay in between. CDR3 nucleotides: TGTGCCTGGAGCAAGGTCGGGGGCTCTGGAAACACCATATATTTT. Translation gives CAWSKVGGSGNTIYF. The full variable domain, with the rest looked up from reference TRBV30 and TRBJ1-3, is SQTIHQWPATLVQPVGSPLSLECTVEGTSNPNLYWYRQAAGRGLQLLFYSVGIGQISSEVPQNLSASRPQDRQFILSSKKLLLSDSGFYLCAWSKVGGSGNTIYFGEGSWLTVV.

The V call is TRBV28, the J call TRBJ2-7, with 9 bases matching TRBD1. This CDR3 is 15 amino acids long. V shed 6 bases, J shed 2 bases, and the junction held 8 bases outside the gene matches. The germline V gene has CDR1 MDHEN and CDR2 SYDVKM. The CDR3 DNA follows: TGTGCCAGCAGCCGCGGACAGGGGAAGCCCTACGAGCAGTACTTC. Encoded protein: CASSRGQGKPYEQYF.

This chain links TRBV7-2 with TRBJ2-7; D perhaps matches TRBD2 (6 bases). Germline lookup yields CDR1 SGHTA and CDR2 FQGNSA. The CDR3 extends over 12 amino acids. Trimming cost V 5 bases and J 5 bases, with 10 bases left between them. CDR3 loop: CASSPGGDEQYF. The CDR3, as DNA: TGTGCCAGCAGCCCCGGCGGGGACGAGCAGTACTTC.

This chain uses TRBV5-1 with TRBJ2-6; 10 positions agree with TRBD1. Germline V gene sequence: CDR1 SGHRS, CDR2 YFSETQ. V was clipped by 3 bases and J by 4 bases; unmatched bases: 13. There are 19 residues in the CDR3. The CDR3 reads CASSYWTGGLSSGANVLTF. CDR3 DNA sequence: TGCGCCAGCAGCTACTGGACAGGGGGTCTCTCCTCCGGGGCCAACGTCCTGACTTTC. Full variable domain (missing parts from reference TRBV5-1 and TRBJ2-6): KAGVTQTPRYLIKTRGQQVTLSCSPISGHRSVSWYQQTPGQGLQFLFEYFSETQRNKGNFPGRFSGRQFSNSRSEMNVSTLELGDSALYLCASSYWTGGLSSGANVLTFGAGSRLTVL.

The CDR3 bases are TGTGCCAGCAGCAAAGCCGCCGGGTTGACCGGGGAGCTGTTTTTT. Protein: CASSKAAGLTGELFF. The chain combines TRBV9 with TRBJ2-2; D not resolved. Germline V CDR1 and CDR2: SGDLS, YYNGEE. The CDR3 is 15 amino acids. V lost 4 bases to trimming and J lost 5 bases, with 15 bases between them.

Only a few counts were recorded for this clone. Different DNA sequences within this sample yield the same CDR3. J is TRBJ1-1 and V is TRBV10-3; D not resolved. Trimming took 2 bases from V and 1 from J, leaving 5 bases between them. Germline lookup yields CDR1 ENHRY and CDR2 SYGVKD. This CDR3 spans 13 amino acids. In nucleotides, the CDR3 is TGTGCCATCAGTGAGAGACAGAACACTGAAGCTTTCTTT. The encoded protein is CAISERQNTEAFF.

This clone has only a few counts. V is TRBV30 and J is TRBJ2-7, with 7 bases matching TRBD1. Trimming removed 2 bases from V and 0 bases from J; junction bases left unmatched: 4. CDR1 is GTSNPN, CDR2 SVGIG, per germline (reference sequence). CDR3 length: 14 amino acids. CDR3 DNA: TGTGCCTGGAGTAGGGACAGATACTCCTACGAGCAGTACTTC. It codes for CAWSRDRYSYEQYF.

This clone turned up a few times. This chain joins TRBV29-1 and TRBJ2-2; 7 bases are shared with TRBD2. This CDR3 is 11 amino acids long. V shed 4 bases, J shed 7 bases, and the junction held 0 bases outside the gene matches. Germline CDR1 is SQVTM and CDR2 is ANQGSEA. The CDR3 protein is CSVGGGGELFF. Written as DNA, the CDR3 is TGCAGCGTTGGGGGGGGCGGGGAGCTGTTTTTT.

The chain is built from TRBV5-1 and TRBJ2-3; the match to TRBD2 covers 7 bases. Germline V gene data show CDR1 as SGHRS and CDR2 as YFSETQ. With V trimmed by 4 bases and J by 0 bases, 8 bases remained unmatched. The CDR3 runs to 16 residues. CDR3 nucleotide sequence: TGCGCCAGCAGCCTGGGGAGCGGGGCTAGCACAGATACGCAGTATTTT. It codes for CASSLGSGASTDTQYF.

V gene TRBV7-9 combines with J gene TRBJ1-4; the match to TRBD1 covers 7 bases. J gave up 12 bases and V 4 bases, and 8 bases lay outside the gene matches. This CDR3 is 13 amino acids long. Germline CDR1 and CDR2: SEHNR and FQNEAQ (reference sequence). CDR3 sequence reads: CASSYGTEGELFF. The CDR3 nucleotides read TGTGCCAGCAGCTACGGGACAGAGGGAGAACTGTTTTTT.

The V call is TRBV28, the J call TRBJ1-2; D is uncertain. Trimming removed 11 bases at V and 0 bases at J, with 7 bases between. The CDR3 is 11 amino acids. Germline CDR1 and CDR2: MDHEN and SYDVKM. This CDR3 reads CAAHTNYGYTF. CDR3 bases: TGTGCCGCACACACTAACTATGGCTACACCTTC.